The entry below gives a single T cell receptor beta chain sequence along with its context. This entry comes from a study of control samples from healthy donors and cancer patients. Germline CDR1 and CDR2: MNHNY and SVGAGI (reference sequence). The CDR3 contains 19 residues. V was clipped by 5 bases and J by 5 bases; unmatched bases: 19. Here immunoSEQ multiplex PCR was the method, and the copy in TCRdb shows in-frame clones only, minus some. The sample lists 200,000 to 250,000 clones; just under 95% were seen once. The material sequenced was blood. The chain uses TRBV6-6 and TRBJ1-2; TRBD1 aligns across 11 bases. This TCR was sampled from a middle-aged man in good health. This chain's CDR3 is CASSQGRRTGGLFPYGYTF. CDR3 bases: TGTGCCAGCAGTCAGGGTAGACGGACAGGGGGCTTGTTCCCTTATGGCTACACCTTC.